This T cell receptor (beta chain) appears in the sequencing data of a study of blood T cell repertoires in COVID-19. As for the study in general: Specimens from acute and convalescent COVID-19 originated in the United States, Italy and Spain.

The germline V gene has CDR1 SGHRS and CDR2 YFSETQ. The CDR3 is 14 residues long. The V and J ends lost 1 base and 1 base respectively, with 6 bases between them. Profiling relied on immunoSEQ multiplex PCR, and the TCRdb table lists in-frame clones only, not all of them. The sample shows under 300,000 clones, over 75% of them seen only once. Source material: peripheral blood. The receptor was derived from a woman in her sixties or seventies with acute or convalescent COVID-19. The chain links TRBV5-1 to TRBJ2-4, with D hard to call. The CDR3 spells CASSLSAAKNIQYF. The DNA for the CDR3 is TGCGCCAGCAGCTTGAGTGCGGCCAAAAACATTCAGTACTTC.